This passage covers 27 T cell receptor beta chains from one sample sequenced in a study of T cell responses to AZD1222 COVID-19 vaccine. Libraries were prepared by immunoSEQ multiplex PCR; TCRdb keeps only in-frame clonotypes and omits some of them. The profile shows some 99,000 clones, approximately 85% of them singletons. The sequences come from peripheral blood, collected on day 0 of MenACWY control vaccination. The receptors stem from an adult in good health.

The chain is built from TRBV29-1 and TRBJ2-5; perhaps TRBD1 as D (7 bases). V gave up 6 bases and J gave up 5 bases, with 16 bases separating them. Germline-derived CDR1 and CDR2 are SQVTM and ANQGSEA. The length of the CDR3 is 13 residues. In DNA, the CDR3 is TGCAGCGTGATCGCGCGGGACAGCGAGACCCAGTACTTC. Encoded protein: CSVIARDSETQYF.

The chain combines TRBV28 with TRBJ1-2, with a weak D call TRBD1 (5 bases). Trimming cost V 2 bases and J 5 bases, with 6 bases left between them. This CDR3 comprises 12 residues. CDR1 is MDHEN and CDR2 is SYDVKM in the germline V gene. CDR3 nucleotides: TGTGCCAGCAGTTTAGGGGGGTATGGCTACACCTTC. This translates into CASSLGGYGYTF.

The chain carries TRBV29-1 and TRBJ2-5; 13 nucleotides align to TRBD2. The CDR3 sequence is 15 residues long. Per the germline V gene, CDR1 is SQVTM and CDR2 is ANQGSEA. J gave up 2 bases and V 3 bases, and 3 bases lay outside the gene matches. The CDR3 here is CSVEGTSGTQETQYF. Written as DNA, the CDR3 is TGCAGCGTTGAGGGGACTAGCGGGACACAAGAGACCCAGTACTTC. Variable domain in full (rest from reference TRBV29-1 and TRBJ2-5): SAVISQKPSRDICQRGTSLTIQCQVDSQVTMMFWYRQQPGQSLTLIATANQGSEATYESGFVIDKFPISRPNLTFSTLTVSNMSPEDSSIYLCSVEGTSGTQETQYFGPGTRLLVL.

V is TRBV2 and J is TRBJ1-5; 11 bases align to TRBD1. The V gene end was trimmed by 6 bases and the J gene end by 6 bases; junction bases not matched to a gene: 1. The CDR3 spans 13 residues. Germline-derived CDR1 and CDR2 are SNHLY and FYNNEI. Here the CDR3 DNA reads TGTGCCAGCAGGGGACAGGGGGGTCAGCCCCAGCATTTT. It is translated as CASRGQGGQPQHF.

This chain joins TRBV5-1 and TRBJ1-1; D gene unclear. V lost 5 bases to trimming and J lost 1 base, with 9 bases between them. The CDR3 sequence is 13 residues long. Germline CDR1 reads SGHRS; CDR2 reads YFSETQ. CDR3 nucleotide sequence: TGCGCCAGCAGTTGGGGAGAGAACACTGAAGCTTTCTTT. As protein: CASSWGENTEAFF.

This clone was seen just once. The gene calls are TRBV28 and TRBJ1-2; tentatively, D is TRBD1 (5 bases). The germline V gene encodes CDR1 MDHEN and CDR2 SYDVKM. The CDR3 sequence is 10 residues long. For the CDR3, the DNA is TGTGGGGCAGGGCACTATGGCTACACCTTC. This encodes CGAGHYGYTF.

The CDR3 is CASGLDSFYGYTF. For the CDR3, the DNA is TGTGCTAGTGGTTTGGACAGCTTCTATGGCTACACCTTC. V usage is TRBV12-5 and J usage is TRBJ1-2; D uncertain. This CDR3 is 13 amino acids long. CDR1 and CDR2 from the germline V gene are LGHNT and FRNRAP. The ends were cut back, 1 base at V and 4 bases at J, with 7 bases in the middle. Variable domain in full (rest from reference TRBV12-5 and TRBJ1-2): DARVTQTPRHKVTEMGQEVTMRCQPILGHNTVFWYRQTMMQGLELLAYFRNRAPLDDSGMPKDRFSAEMPDATLATLKIQPSEPRDSAVYFCASGLDSFYGYTFGSGTRLTVV.

As DNA, the CDR3 is TGTGCCAGCAGTTACGGGGGGCATAGCTCTGGAAACACCATATATTTT. As protein: CASSYGGHSSGNTIYF. This chain links TRBV6-6 with TRBJ1-3, with D perhaps matching TRBD1 (6 bases). The V gene lost 2 bases and the J gene lost 0 bases, with 11 bases spanning the gap. The CDR3 consists of 16 residues. Germline CDR1 and CDR2: MNHNY and SVGAGI (reference sequence).

The J gene is TRBJ1-1, the V gene TRBV4-3, with 8 bases that match TRBD1. CDR1 and CDR2 (germline): LGHNA, YSLEER. CDR3 length equals 16 residues. Trimming took 4 bases from V and 0 from J; bases not matched to a gene: 7. Here the CDR3 reads CASSPGQGVMNTEAFF. In DNA, the CDR3 is TGCGCCAGCAGCCCTGGACAGGGCGTTATGAACACTGAAGCTTTCTTT.

V is TRBV5-1 and J is TRBJ2-3; 13 bases are a match to TRBD2. The V segment lost 4 bases and the J segment 2 bases; nucleotides outside the gene matches: 7. Germline V gene lookup returns CDR1 SGHRS and CDR2 YFSETQ. The CDR3 is made up of 17 amino acids. The CDR3 nucleotides read TGCGCCAGCAGCCCGACTAGCGGGGGGAGCCTCACAGATACGCAGTATTTT. Encoded protein: CASSPTSGGSLTDTQYF.

Note on this clone: Other DNA sequences in this sample translate to the same CDR3. The rearrangement links TRBV27 to TRBJ1-1, with D uncertain. Germline V gene sequence: CDR1 MNHEY, CDR2 SMNVEV (reference sequence). V lost 3 bases, J lost 1 base, and 6 bases lay in between. CDR3 size: 13 residues. CDR3 sequence: CASSFRRNTEAFF. The CDR3 DNA is TGTGCCAGCAGTTTTCGAAGGAACACTGAAGCTTTCTTT.

This clone is a singleton in its sample. The V call is TRBV2, the J call TRBJ1-2; no reliable D call. V was pared by 4 bases and J by 7 bases, with 10 bases between. This CDR3 has 12 residues. Germline CDR1 SNHLY, CDR2 FYNNEI. The chain's CDR3 is CASSVGLRGYTF. CDR3 coding DNA: TGTGCCAGCAGTGTGGGGTTACGTGGCTACACCTTC.

The V and J genes are TRBV11-2 and TRBJ1-3; D is unresolved. Trimming pared 0 bases from V and 4 bases from J, leaving 10 bases between. Germline loops: CDR1 SGHAT, CDR2 FQNNGV. The length of the CDR3 is 15 residues. The CDR3 loop is CASSLDRDPGNTIYF. The CDR3 DNA is TGTGCCAGCAGCTTAGATAGAGATCCCGGAAACACCATATATTTT.

The V and J genes are TRBV29-1 and TRBJ1-4; no firm D call. Trimming took 4 bases from V and 8 from J, leaving 11 bases between them. The CDR3 has 12 residues. Germline V gene sequence: CDR1 SQVTM, CDR2 ANQGSEA. For the CDR3, the DNA is TGCAGCGTTGGAGTTTCAGGAGAAAAACTGTTTTTT. This sequence encodes CSVGVSGEKLFF. The full variable domain, in which reference TRBV29-1 and TRBJ1-4 provide the parts outside the CDR3, is SAVISQKPSRDICQRGTSLTIQCQVDSQVTMMFWYRQQPGQSLTLIATANQGSEATYESGFVIDKFPISRPNLTFSTLTVSNMSPEDSSIYLCSVGVSGEKLFFGSGTQLSVL.

Worth noting for this clone: Other DNA sequences in this specimen translate into the identical CDR3. The V and J genes are TRBV5-1 and TRBJ1-2; perhaps TRBD1 as D (5 bases). Germline V gene sequence: CDR1 SGHRS, CDR2 YFSETQ. The CDR3 spans 12 residues. V gave up 0 bases and J gave up 8 bases, with 8 bases separating them. The CDR3, as DNA: TGCGCCAGCAGCTTGGAGGGGTTGGGCTACACCTTC. It is translated as CASSLEGLGYTF.

The chain recombines TRBV7-2 with TRBJ2-5; D is unresolved. The V and J ends lost 3 bases and 3 bases respectively, with 8 bases between them. The CDR3 has 13 residues. Germline loops: CDR1 SGHTA, CDR2 FQGNSA. The CDR3 coding sequence is TGTGCCAGCAGCTTTAGTCAGAAAGAGACCCAGTACTTC. This encodes CASSFSQKETQYF.

This chain joins TRBV4-1 and TRBJ2-1, with TRBD1 matching over 8 bases. The CDR3 contains 17 residues. CDR1 and CDR2 (germline): MGHRA, YSYEKL. V trimming: 1 base; J trimming: 7 bases; junction bases outside the gene matches: 12. The DNA of the CDR3 is TGCGCCAGCAGCCAAGGGCTTCAGGGGGCTCGTCGGAATGAGCAGTTCTTC. This encodes CASSQGLQGARRNEQFF.

CDR3 nucleotide sequence: TGCGCCAGCAGCCAACGACTAGCGGGGGGGCAATGGGAGCAGTTCTTC. The encoded protein is CASSQRLAGGQWEQFF. The rearrangement joins TRBV4-3 to TRBJ2-1, with 14 nucleotides matching TRBD2. Trimming took 2 bases from V and 10 from J; bases not matched to a gene: 7. The CDR3 totals 16 residues. Germline CDR1 and CDR2: LGHNA and YSLEER.

The CDR3 sequence: CASGTNRRGGHTGELFF. In DNA, the CDR3 is TGTGCCAGCGGTACGAATCGTCGGGGGGGGCACACCGGGGAGCTGTTTTTT. The chain recombines TRBV27 with TRBJ2-2; 8 bases align to TRBD2. V was pared by 8 bases and J by 3 bases, with 14 bases of the junction left unmatched. The CDR3 is 17 amino acids. Germline V gives CDR1 MNHEY, CDR2 SMNVEV (reference sequence).

The chain joins TRBV7-2 to TRBJ2-2, with 15 bases matching TRBD2. Trimming took 0 bases from V and 1 from J; bases not matched to a gene: 3. The CDR3 contains 19 residues. Germline CDR1 reads SGHTA; CDR2 reads FQGNSA. CDR3 sequence: CASSLAWGLAGGNTGELFF. CDR3 bases: TGTGCCAGCAGCTTAGCGTGGGGACTAGCGGGGGGGAACACCGGGGAGCTGTTTTTT.

V and J are TRBV28 and TRBJ1-2; the D is unclear. Per the germline V gene, CDR1 is MDHEN and CDR2 is SYDVKM. This CDR3 is built from 13 residues. Trimming cost V 4 bases and J 3 bases, with 9 bases left between them. The CDR3 coding sequence is TGTGCCAGCAGTTCGCCCCCCCACTATGGCTACACCTTC. Its translation: CASSSPPHYGYTF.

This clone was found once. V gene TRBV7-6 combines with J gene TRBJ1-1; weak D call: TRBD1 (5 bases). Trimming removed 4 bases at V and 4 bases at J, with 10 bases between. The CDR3 extends over 13 amino acids. Per the germline V gene, CDR1 is SGHVS and CDR2 is FNYEAQ. The CDR3 sequence: CASSSGGGTEAFF. CDR3 bases: TGTGCCAGCAGCTCCGGGGGAGGCACTGAAGCTTTCTTT.

V gene TRBV7-2 combines with J gene TRBJ2-7; D unresolved. The ends were cut back, 5 bases at V and 1 base at J, with 18 bases in the middle. The CDR3 spans 16 residues. Germline values: CDR1 SGHTA, CDR2 FQGNSA. CDR3 region: CASSGITGSGSYEQYF. The DNA of the CDR3 is TGTGCCAGCAGCGGAATCACTGGGTCCGGGTCCTACGAGCAGTACTTC.

The chain employs TRBV5-5 and TRBJ1-6; D is ambiguous. Trimming took off 3 bases at V and 7 bases at J, with 11 bases between the two ends. CDR1 and CDR2 from the germline V gene are SGHKS and YYEKEE (reference sequence). The CDR3 totals 14 residues. For the CDR3, the DNA is TGTGCCAGCAGCTCCGCCGTGGGGAATTCACCCCTCCACTTT. Translation gives CASSSAVGNSPLHF.

This clone was counted a few times. The chain uses TRBV19 and TRBJ1-5; no clear D. V lost 7 bases and J 0 bases, leaving 13 bases between the germline ends. There are 15 residues in the CDR3. CDR1 is LNHDA, CDR2 SQIVND, per germline (reference sequence). This CDR3 is CASTQEGNSNQPQHF. CDR3 in DNA: TGTGCCAGTACTCAGGAAGGGAATAGCAATCAGCCCCAGCATTTT.

The chain is built from TRBV27 and TRBJ2-1; D unresolved. V dropped 2 bases and J dropped 4 bases, with 9 bases sitting between them. Germline V gene lookup returns CDR1 MNHEY and CDR2 SMNVEV (reference sequence). This CDR3 comprises 14 residues. CDR3 residues: CASSLRYGYNEQFF. DNA of the CDR3: TGTGCCAGCAGTTTAAGGTACGGTTACAATGAGCAGTTCTTC.

The chain carries TRBV5-1 and TRBJ1-4, with a tentative D call TRBD1 (6 bases). CDR1 SGHRS and CDR2 YFSETQ come from the germline V gene. Trimming left V 4 bases short and J 3 bases short, with 10 bases between. This CDR3 comprises 14 residues. The chain's CDR3 is CASSGGASNEKLFF. The CDR3 DNA follows: TGCGCCAGCAGCGGGGGGGCTTCTAATGAAAAACTGTTTTTT.